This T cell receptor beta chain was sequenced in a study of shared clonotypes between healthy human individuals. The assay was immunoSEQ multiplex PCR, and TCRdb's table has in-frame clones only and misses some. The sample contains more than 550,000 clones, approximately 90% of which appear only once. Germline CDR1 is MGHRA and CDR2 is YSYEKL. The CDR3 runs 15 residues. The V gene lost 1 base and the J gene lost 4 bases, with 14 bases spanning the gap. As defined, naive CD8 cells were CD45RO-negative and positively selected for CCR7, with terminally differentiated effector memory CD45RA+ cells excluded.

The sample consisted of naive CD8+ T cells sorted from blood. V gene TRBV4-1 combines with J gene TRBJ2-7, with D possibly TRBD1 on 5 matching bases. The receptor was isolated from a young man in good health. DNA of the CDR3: TGCGCCAGCAGCCAAGTAGGGGTATCATCGTACGAGCAGTACTTC. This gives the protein CASSQVGVSSYEQYF.